These 18 T cell receptor beta chains originate from one sample sequenced in a study of molecular identifiers for immune sequencing clone quantification. TCRdb re-called the PCR reads through MiXCR, storing one row per CDR3 protein. The data contain around 470,000 distinct CDR3 sequences, 20% to 25% of them singletons. Sequenced material: naive CD8+ T cells from blood, with Jurkat cell RNA spiked in. Noted subset: FACS-sorted CD8+CD4-CCR7+CD45RA+ naive T cells. Receptors were obtained from a human donor in good health. Some libraries in this study had Jurkat cell RNA spiked in.

This clonotype was detected a few times. The chain employs TRBV19 and TRBJ2-3; 7 positions agree with TRBD2. The germline V gene has CDR1 LNHDA and CDR2 SQIVND (reference sequence). V dropped 1 base and J dropped 6; count of bases not matched to a gene: 7. This CDR3 region has 15 residues. CDR3 sequence reads: CASSIAAGPGDTQYF. CDR3 DNA: TGTGCCAGTAGTATAGCAGCGGGGCCCGGCGATACGCAGTATTTT.

Of note for this clonotype: A much larger clone differs by one base, so this may be a read error. CDR3 amino acids: CASSLLITSTDTQYF. DNA of the CDR3: TGTGCCAGCAGCTTACTGATTACTAGCACAGATACGCAGTATTTT. This chain joins TRBV11-2 and TRBJ2-3; no clear D. Between the trimmed V and J ends, which lost 2 bases and 0 bases, there was a span of 9 bases. The CDR3 length is 15 residues. Germline V gene data show CDR1 as SGHAT and CDR2 as FQNNGV. The full variable domain, rest sourced from reference TRBV11-2 and TRBJ2-3, is EAGVAQSPRYKIIEKRQSVAFWCNPISGHATLYWYQQILGQGPKLLIQFQNNGVVDDSQLPKDRFSAERLKGVDSTLKIQPAKLEDSAVYLCASSLLITSTDTQYFGPGTRLTVL.

This clonotype was recorded a few times. The chain couples TRBV28 to TRBJ2-7; D is undetermined. This CDR3 spans 16 amino acids. Trimming shortened V by 3 bases and J by 2 bases, and 17 bases separated the two germline ends. Per germline, CDR1 MDHEN and CDR2 SYDVKM. The CDR3 here is CASSLWTTWLTYEQYF. CDR3 coding DNA: TGTGCCAGCAGTTTGTGGACCACATGGTTGACCTACGAGCAGTACTTC.

As to this clonotype: A much larger clonotype is one base distant, so this may be a read error. The chain recombines TRBV6-5 with TRBJ2-7, with 9 bases that match TRBD2. The CDR3 extends over 17 amino acids. Germline loops: CDR1 MNHEY, CDR2 SVGAGI. The CDR3 bases are TGTGCCAGCAGTCACTCGAGGTTAGCGGGGGCGGACTACGAGCAGTACTTC. It encodes CASSHSRLAGADYEQYF.

With respect to this clonotype: This clone may be a read error of a much larger clone one base away. The rearrangement uses TRBV4-3 and TRBJ1-4; D gene ambiguous. The V gene lost 0 bases and the J gene lost 4 bases, with 18 bases spanning the gap. The CDR3 spans 18 residues. The germline V gene encodes CDR1 LGHNA and CDR2 YSLEER. The CDR3 sequence: CASSQDGPSRWGNEKLFF. The CDR3 DNA is TGCGCCAGCAGCCAAGATGGTCCGTCGCGCTGGGGTAATGAAAAACTGTTTTTT.

This clonotype was counted at least ten times. This chain links TRBV6-1 with TRBJ1-5; no definite D call. Trimming shortened V by 2 bases and J by 0 bases, and 8 bases separated the two germline ends. The CDR3 sequence is 15 residues long. Germline CDR1 is MNHNS and CDR2 is SASEGT. CDR3 sequence reads: CASSEFDYSNQPQHF. The CDR3 DNA reads TGTGCCAGCAGTGAATTTGACTATAGCAATCAGCCCCAGCATTTT.

As for this clonotype: No conserved phenylalanine or tryptophan is present at the end of the CDR3, so a read error is the likely explanation. The genes are TRBV29-1 and TRBJ2-3; D might be TRBD1 (6 bases). CDR1 and CDR2 (germline): SQVTM, ANQGSEA. V lost 2 bases, J lost 2 bases, and 14 bases lay in between. There are 15 residues in the CDR3. The DNA for the CDR3 is TGCAGCGTTGAATTTATGGACAGAAACACAGATACGCAGTATTCT. Residues: CSVEFMDRNTDTQYS.

In this sample, this clonotype turned up a few times. The rearrangement uses TRBV28 and TRBJ2-3; 7 bases line up with TRBD1. J gave up 6 bases and V 8 bases, and 11 bases lay outside the gene matches. Germline CDR1 reads MDHEN; CDR2 reads SYDVKM. The CDR3 runs to 14 residues. This CDR3 is CASGDSTLADTQYF. CDR3 coding DNA: TGTGCCAGCGGGGACAGTACCCTCGCGGATACGCAGTATTTT.

Only a few counts were recorded for this clonotype. V and J are TRBV6-2 or TRBV6-3 and TRBJ2-1; no definite D call. The CDR3 is 15 amino acids. Trimming took off 8 bases at V and 0 bases at J, with 14 bases between the two ends. The germline V gene encodes CDR1 MNHEY and CDR2 SVGEGT. CDR3 loop: CASAEARYSYNEQFF. In nucleotides, the CDR3 is TGTGCCAGCGCCGAGGCCCGGTACTCCTACAATGAGCAGTTCTTC.

The chain couples TRBV21-1 to TRBJ2-2; the D segment call TRBD2 is taken from the table without a DNA check. TRBV21-1 is described as a pseudogene. The length of the CDR3 is 18 residues. The chain's CDR3 is CASSKVSSGSSRTGELFF. In DNA form, the CDR3 reads TGTGCCAGCAGCAAAGTGTCTAGCGGGAGTTCAAGGACCGGGGAGCTGTTTTTT.

This chain joins TRBV7-9 and TRBJ2-5, with unresolved D. The V gene lost 5 bases and the J gene lost 3 bases, with 19 bases spanning the gap. This CDR3 has 16 residues. Germline CDR1 SEHNR, CDR2 FQNEAQ (reference sequence). For the CDR3, the DNA is TGTGCCAGCAGCCGAGTAGACTGGGGTCGGGAAGAGACCCAGTACTTC. Translated, it gives CASSRVDWGREETQYF.

This clonotype was counted at least ten times. The germline gene is not matched at one end of the junction; a read error may be the cause. V and J are TRBV7-7 and TRBJ2-2, with D possibly TRBD1 on 6 matching bases. Germline CDR1 is SSHAT and CDR2 is FNYEAQ (reference sequence). The CDR3 length is 15 residues. This CDR3 is CASSLGTLNTGELFF. For the CDR3, the DNA is TGTGCTAGCAGCTTAGGGACACTGAACACCGGGGAGCTGTTTTTT.

The chain employs TRBV30 and TRBJ2-5; TRBD1 aligns across 8 bases. The CDR3 totals 15 residues. Germline CDR1 GTSNPN, CDR2 SVGIG (reference sequence). The J segment lost 5 bases and the V segment lost 3 bases, leaving 11 bases of the junction unmatched. CDR3 residues: CAWRAQGGFEETQYF. CDR3 in DNA: TGTGCCTGGAGAGCACAGGGGGGTTTCGAGGAGACCCAGTACTTC.

The V call is TRBV24-1, the J call TRBJ2-2; D is possibly TRBD1 or TRBD2 (5 bases each). Germline CDR1 is KGHDR and CDR2 is SFDVKD. Trimming removed 3 bases at V and 6 bases at J, with 13 bases between. This CDR3 is built from 15 residues. Here the CDR3 reads CATSDRRDRPGELFF. For the CDR3, the DNA is TGTGCCACCAGTGATCGACGGGACCGCCCCGGGGAGCTGTTTTTT.

This clonotype came up many times. The chain recombines TRBV7-6 with TRBJ2-7; D is unresolved. Germline V lookup: CDR1 SGHVS, CDR2 FNYEAQ. Deletions cut 1 base from V and 2 bases from J, with 9 bases between. CDR3 length equals 14 residues. In DNA, the CDR3 is TGTGCCAGCAGCTTAGGGGTACAGCCCTACGAGCAGTACTTC. Its protein is CASSLGVQPYEQYF.

In this sample, this clonotype turned up a few times. This CDR3 reads CASSIASRARGEQYF. The DNA of the CDR3 is TGTGCCAGTAGTATAGCATCCCGGGCTAGGGGAGAGCAGTACTTC. The chain is built from TRBV19 and TRBJ2-7; tentatively, D is TRBD1 (5 bases). The CDR3 contains 15 residues. Germline V gene lookup returns CDR1 LNHDA and CDR2 SQIVND (reference sequence). The V end lost 1 base, the J end lost 7 bases, and 17 bases lay between the germline ends.

The rearrangement links TRBV13 to TRBJ1-2, with a tentative D call TRBD1 (6 bases). Germline-derived CDR1 and CDR2 are PRHDT and FYEKMQ (reference sequence). Trimming took off 5 bases at V and 4 bases at J, with 20 bases between the two ends. This CDR3 spans 16 amino acids. CDR3 residues: CASSLKRQETSYGYTF. The CDR3 region has the DNA TGTGCCAGCAGCCTAAAGAGACAGGAAACTAGCTATGGCTACACCTTC.

This clonotype has just a few counts. The genes are TRBV18 and TRBJ2-1; 7 bases agree with TRBD2. The CDR3 runs 16 residues. J gave up 5 bases and V 1 base, and 8 bases lay outside the gene matches. Per the germline V gene, CDR1 is KGHSH and CDR2 is LQKENI. CDR3: CASSPRASGINNEQFF. Written as DNA, the CDR3 is TGTGCCAGCTCACCACGGGCTAGCGGAATTAACAATGAGCAGTTCTTC.